Below are 17 T cell receptor beta chains sequenced from a single sample in a study of lymphopenia after photon versus proton radiotherapy. Generated by immunoSEQ multiplex PCR, the TCRdb table keeps only in-frame clones and is missing some. The repertoire holds tens of thousands of clones, with roughly 90% as singletons. The sample in question was peripheral blood, obtained from a patient treated with photon-based radiotherapy. These receptors were obtained from a woman in her thirties or forties with cholangiocarcinoma.

This rearrangement joins TRBV20-1 to TRBJ1-2; no firm D call. The CDR3 is 10 residues long. V was pared by 7 bases and J by 8 bases, with 11 bases between. Per the germline V gene, CDR1 is DFQATT and CDR2 is SNEGSKA (reference sequence). Here the CDR3 DNA reads TGCAGTGTCTATGGGGAAGGCTACACCTTC. Residues: CSVYGEGYTF.

This chain uses TRBV6-1 with TRBJ1-6; possibly TRBD1 for D (5 bases). The V gene's germline CDR1 is MNHNS and CDR2 SASEGT. V was shortened by 4 bases and J by 9 bases, with 13 bases between the two germline ends. CDR3 size: 14 residues. The CDR3 loop reads CASSVDGTSSPLHF. The DNA for the CDR3 is TGTGCCAGCAGTGTGGACGGGACCTCTTCACCCCTCCACTTT.

The chain carries TRBV6-1 and TRBJ1-1; D ambiguous. The CDR3 loop spans 13 amino acids. Germline-derived CDR1 and CDR2 are MNHNS and SASEGT. The V gene lost 10 bases and the J gene lost 1 base, with 13 bases spanning the gap. The CDR3 DNA reads TGTGCCACATGGTATCCAGCGAACACTGAAGCTTTCTTT. This gives the protein CATWYPANTEAFF.

The chain couples TRBV28 to TRBJ1-4; TRBD1 might be the D (5 bases). The germline CDR1 and CDR2 sequences are MDHEN and SYDVKM. The CDR3 has 14 residues. V was cut by 5 bases and J by 4 bases, with 11 bases left in between. The CDR3 here is CASSGQPVNEKLFF. The CDR3 DNA reads as TGTGCCAGCAGTGGACAACCGGTTAATGAAAAACTGTTTTTT. Supplemented by reference TRBV28 and TRBJ1-4, the full variable domain reads DVKVTQSSRYLVKRTGEKVFLECVQDMDHENMFWYRQDPGLGLRLIYFSYDVKMKEKGDIPEGYSVSREKKERFSLILESASTNQTSMYLCASSGQPVNEKLFFGSGTQLSVL.

This clone was counted between two and nine times. V usage is TRBV7-8 and J usage is TRBJ1-3; TRBD1 might be the D (6 bases). Germline CDR1 is SGHVS and CDR2 is FQNEAQ. The V gene lost 0 bases and the J gene lost 0 bases, with 9 bases spanning the gap. The CDR3 is made up of 16 amino acids. The CDR3 sequence is CASSLARGISGNTIYF. CDR3 DNA sequence: TGTGCCAGCAGCTTAGCGAGGGGGATCTCTGGAAACACCATATATTTT.

CDR3 sequence (DNA): TGTGCCAGCAGGGGGGGGTTCCACGAGCAGTACTTC. This codes for CASRGGFHEQYF. This chain joins TRBV2 and TRBJ2-7; 7 bases are a match to TRBD2. The CDR3 covers 12 residues. The junction had 4 bases not matched to a gene; V was cut back by 6 bases and J by 5 bases. The germline gives CDR1 SNHLY, CDR2 FYNNEI.

The CDR3, as DNA: TGTGCCAGCAGTGATAGTCGCGGGAGGGCCACCCCCAATGAGCAGTTCTTC. Its protein product is CASSDSRGRATPNEQFF. The chain links TRBV6-1 to TRBJ2-1; TRBD2 aligns across 9 bases. The V gene's germline CDR1 is MNHNS and CDR2 SASEGT. V lost 3 bases to trimming and J lost 6 bases; unmatched junction nucleotides: 12. The CDR3 sequence is 17 residues long.

This chain joins TRBV7-8 and TRBJ2-1; D is possibly TRBD2 (5 bases). This CDR3 region has 16 residues. Germline CDR1 reads SGHVS; CDR2 reads FQNEAQ. Trimming took 1 base from V and 4 from J, leaving 14 bases between them. CDR3 loop: CASSLGGRKIYNEQFF. In DNA form, the CDR3 reads TGTGCCAGCAGCTTAGGAGGGCGGAAAATTTACAATGAGCAGTTCTTC. Full variable domain (missing parts from reference TRBV7-8 and TRBJ2-1): GAGVSQSPRYKVAKRGQDVALRCDPISGHVSLFWYQQALGQGPEFLTYFQNEAQLDKSGLPSDRFFAERPEGSVSTLKIQRTQQEDSAVYLCASSLGGRKIYNEQFFGPGTRLTVL.

The J gene is TRBJ2-3, the V gene TRBV7-8; D unclear. This CDR3 has 12 residues. CDR1 and CDR2 from the germline V gene are SGHVS and FQNEAQ. Deletions cut 5 bases from V and 4 bases from J, with 7 bases between. The CDR3 here is CASSLRPDTQYF. DNA of the CDR3: TGTGCCAGCAGCCTTAGGCCAGATACGCAGTATTTT.

The chain combines TRBV5-6 with TRBJ1-2; D not resolved. The CDR3 length is 11 residues. The germline gives CDR1 SGHDT, CDR2 YYEEEE. V was clipped by 1 base and J by 7 bases, with 5 bases between them. CDR3 nucleotides: TGTGCCAGCAGCTTGATATCTGGCTACACCTTC. This codes for CASSLISGYTF.

J is TRBJ1-2 and V is TRBV29-1; tentative D call: TRBD1 (6 bases). Germline assignment: CDR1 SQVTM and CDR2 ANQGSEA. Trimming took 1 base from V and 6 from J, leaving 12 bases between them. This CDR3 comprises 13 residues. The CDR3 DNA reads TGCAGCGTTGAAGGGACAGTCGAGGATGGCTACACCTTC. This sequence encodes CSVEGTVEDGYTF.

The chain links TRBV9 to TRBJ2-2; the D gene is possibly TRBD1 (5 bases). This CDR3 is 14 amino acids long. Germline V gene lookup returns CDR1 SGDLS and CDR2 YYNGEE. Trimming took off 4 bases at V and 5 bases at J, with 12 bases between the two ends. The CDR3 loop is CASSPLQETGELFF. The CDR3 coding sequence is TGTGCCAGCAGCCCCCTACAGGAGACCGGGGAGCTGTTTTTT.

The V call is TRBV6-1, the J call TRBJ2-3, with D unresolved. This CDR3 has 12 residues. The V gene lost 5 bases and the J gene lost 6 bases, with 9 bases spanning the gap. Germline V gene data show CDR1 as MNHNS and CDR2 as SASEGT. This CDR3 is CASSTIGDTQYF. The CDR3 nucleotides are TGTGCCAGCAGTACTATAGGGGATACGCAGTATTTT.

This chain links TRBV6-6 with TRBJ2-1, with D hard to call. The ends were cut back, 0 bases at V and 1 base at J, with 7 bases in the middle. Germline CDR1 is MNHNY and CDR2 is SVGAGI (reference sequence). The CDR3 loop spans 15 amino acids. The CDR3, as DNA: TGTGCCAGCAGTTACTCCTCCGGGTCCTACAATGAGCAGTTCTTC. As protein: CASSYSSGSYNEQFF.

This chain connects TRBV19 to TRBJ2-7, with D perhaps matching TRBD1 (6 bases). The CDR3 loop spans 14 amino acids. CDR1 and CDR2 from the germline V gene are LNHDA and SQIVND (reference sequence). Trimming shortened V by 6 bases and J by 6 bases, and 18 bases separated the two germline ends. This CDR3 is CASRSERGTGEQYF. CDR3 coding DNA: TGTGCCAGTAGATCCGAGAGGGGGACGGGCGAGCAGTACTTC.

The chain joins TRBV7-9 to TRBJ1-2; D not certain. There are 14 residues in the CDR3. Germline V gives CDR1 SEHNR, CDR2 FQNEAQ (reference sequence). Trimming left V 3 bases short and J 6 bases short, with 14 bases between. CDR3 nucleotide sequence: TGTGCCAGCAGCTTCCCTGGATCTGGGGATGGCTACACCTTC. The encoded protein is CASSFPGSGDGYTF.

The chain has TRBV11-2 and TRBJ1-2; TRBD1 aligns across 8 bases. V lost 1 base and J lost 5; bases outside the gene matches: 6. The germline V gene has CDR1 SGHAT and CDR2 FQNNGV. CDR3 length: 15 residues. The CDR3 DNA sequence: TGTGCCAGCAGCTTAGGCCAGGGGGCGATGTATGGCTACACCTTC. Protein sequence: CASSLGQGAMYGYTF.